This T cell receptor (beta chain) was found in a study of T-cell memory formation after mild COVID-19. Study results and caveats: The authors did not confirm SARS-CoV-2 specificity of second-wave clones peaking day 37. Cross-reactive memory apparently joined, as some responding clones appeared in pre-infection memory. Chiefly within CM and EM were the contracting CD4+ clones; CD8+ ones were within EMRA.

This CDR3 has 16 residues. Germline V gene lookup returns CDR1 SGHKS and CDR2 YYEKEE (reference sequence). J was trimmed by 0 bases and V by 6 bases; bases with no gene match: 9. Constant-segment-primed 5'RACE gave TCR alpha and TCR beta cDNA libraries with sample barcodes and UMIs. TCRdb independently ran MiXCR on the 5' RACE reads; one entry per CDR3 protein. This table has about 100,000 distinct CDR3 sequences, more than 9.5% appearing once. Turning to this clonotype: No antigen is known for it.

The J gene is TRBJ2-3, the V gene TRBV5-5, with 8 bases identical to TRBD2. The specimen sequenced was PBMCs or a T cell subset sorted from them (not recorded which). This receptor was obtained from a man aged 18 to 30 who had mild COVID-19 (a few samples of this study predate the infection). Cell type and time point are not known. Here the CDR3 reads CASTMQAGASTDTQYF. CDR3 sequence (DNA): TGTGCCAGCACCATGCAAGCGGGGGCGAGCACAGATACGCAGTATTTT. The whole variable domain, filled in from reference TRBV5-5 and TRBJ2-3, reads DAGVTQSPTHLIKTRGQQVTLRCSPISGHKSVSWYQQVLGQGPQFIFQYYEKEERGRGNFPDRFSARQFPNYSSELNVNALLLGDSALYLCASTMQAGASTDTQYFGPGTRLTVL.